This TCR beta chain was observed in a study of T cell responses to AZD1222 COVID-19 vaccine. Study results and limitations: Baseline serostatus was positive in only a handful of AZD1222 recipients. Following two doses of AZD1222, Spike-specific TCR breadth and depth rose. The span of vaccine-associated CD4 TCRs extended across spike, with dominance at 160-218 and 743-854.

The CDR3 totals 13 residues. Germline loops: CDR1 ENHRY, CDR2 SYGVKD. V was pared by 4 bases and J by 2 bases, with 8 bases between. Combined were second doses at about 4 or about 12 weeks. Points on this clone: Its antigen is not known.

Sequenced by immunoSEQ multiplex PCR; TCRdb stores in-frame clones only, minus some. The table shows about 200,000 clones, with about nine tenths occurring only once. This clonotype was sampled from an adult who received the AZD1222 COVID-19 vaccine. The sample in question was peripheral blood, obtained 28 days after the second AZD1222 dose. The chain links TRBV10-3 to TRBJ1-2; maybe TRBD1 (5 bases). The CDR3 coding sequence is TGTGCCATCAGTGGAGAGGGGAACTATGGCTACACCTTC. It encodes CAISGEGNYGYTF.